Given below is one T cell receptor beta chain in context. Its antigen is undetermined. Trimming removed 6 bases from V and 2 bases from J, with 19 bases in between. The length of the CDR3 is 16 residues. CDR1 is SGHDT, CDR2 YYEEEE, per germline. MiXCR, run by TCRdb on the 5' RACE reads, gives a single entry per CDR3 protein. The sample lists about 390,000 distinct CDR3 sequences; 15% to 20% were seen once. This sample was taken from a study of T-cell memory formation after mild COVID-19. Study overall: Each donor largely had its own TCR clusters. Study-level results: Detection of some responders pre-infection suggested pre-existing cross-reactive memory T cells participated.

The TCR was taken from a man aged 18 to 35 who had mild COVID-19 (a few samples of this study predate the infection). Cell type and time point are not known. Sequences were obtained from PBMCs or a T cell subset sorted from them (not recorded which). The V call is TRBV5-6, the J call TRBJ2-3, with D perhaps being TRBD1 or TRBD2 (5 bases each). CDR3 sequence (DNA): TGTGCCAGCATTCTGGGACCGACGCTCACCACAGATACGCAGTATTTT. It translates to CASILGPTLTTDTQYF.